This T cell receptor beta chain derives from a study of shared clonotypes between healthy human individuals. The CDR3 has 14 amino acids. Per germline, CDR1 ENHRY and CDR2 SYGVKD. V dropped 3 bases and J dropped 9 bases, with 15 bases sitting between them. Only CD45RO-negative cells positively selected for CCR7 counted as naive CD8 cells, so terminally differentiated effector memory CD45RA+ cells were excluded. Repertoires were generated with immunoSEQ multiplex PCR, while TCRdb's copy carries only in-frame clones and drops some. The sample yields approximately 2,000,000 clones, about 94% seen once. This clone was seen only once. The antigen is not known. Study-wide results and caveats: It was the few donors that limited the genetic and exposure-history diversity represented.

The chain recombines TRBV10-3 with TRBJ1-3, with TRBD1 as a possible D gene (6 bases). The sequenced sample consisted of naive CD8+ T cells from PBMCs. This receptor was identified in a man aged 18 to 30 in good health. Some clones in this sample may be carry-over from other donors' samples. The CDR3: CAISDQGHAATIYF. The CDR3 DNA is TGTGCCATCAGTGACCAGGGACACGCGGCCACCATATATTTT.